This T cell receptor beta chain was identified in a study of blood T cell repertoires in COVID-19. Whole-study context: Samples taken during acute and convalescent COVID-19 were collected in the United States, Italy and Spain. Sources were T cells, B-cell-depleted T cells, or PBMCs; the material itself was cDNA or gDNA.

As handled by the study authors: Amplification of reference gene primers provided the estimated nucleated cell counts. Produced via immunoSEQ multiplex PCR; TCRdb's table is partial and in-frame only. The DNA gave D and trimming, while V, J and clone size come from that table. The sample records over 350,000 clones, roughly 90% being singletons. Looked up from germline, CDR1 is MGHRA and CDR2 is YSYEKL. This CDR3 spans 13 amino acids. V lost 4 bases and J lost 1; bases outside the gene matches: 0. The J gene is TRBJ1-1, the V gene TRBV4-1; 7 nucleotides match TRBD1. The sequencing input was peripheral blood. The TCR originated in a woman between 25 and 40 years old with active or convalescent COVID-19. This CDR3 is CASSRDRNTEAFF. The CDR3 nucleotides are TGCGCCAGCAGCCGGGACAGGAACACTGAAGCTTTCTTT.